These 9 T cell receptor beta chains share one sample of origin, sequenced in a study of tumor-infiltrating lymphocytes in primary liver carcinoma (dated by TCRdb to about 2017). These reads were obtained on an Illumina HiSeq 2500. A constant-region primer and ProtoScript II reverse transcriptase were used to reverse-transcribe TCRbeta-specific cDNA from around 480 ng total RNA. Three nested multiplex PCR rounds, following a slightly modified ARM-PCR procedure, were used to build the TCRbeta libraries. Each of the first two PCR rounds ran for about 10 cycles and used multiplex TRBV1-TRBV30 forward primers together with a Cbeta reverse primer. TCRdb handled the public reads itself, with Q25 trimming in fastp and clone calling in MiXCR, and kept productive beta chains. Here each entry gathers all rows of one CDR3 protein and keeps the most common genes and DNA. The sample table records over 250,000 distinct CDR3 sequences; 58% of these occur just once. The biggest ten clones account for over 15% of the sample.

Blood RNA was extracted from unsorted whole blood using TRIzol reagent, and germline DNA was obtained with the DNeasy Blood & Tissue kit. Sequencing was carried out using peripheral blood. These receptors were taken from a woman aged 30 to 39 with primary liver carcinoma and hepatitis B virus infection.

The chain has TRBV4-2 and TRBJ1-2; 7 nucleotides align to TRBD1. The germline V gene encodes CDR1 LGHNA and CDR2 YNFKEQ. V was pared by 1 base and J by 4 bases, with 9 bases of the junction left unmatched. The CDR3 has 16 residues. In DNA, the CDR3 is TGTGCCAGCAGCCAAGCGGGCAGGGGGACGGGCTATGGCTACACCTTC. This encodes CASSQAGRGTGYGYTF.

For this clonotype: Sequence at one end of the junction differs from germline and may be a read error. This sequence joins TRBV10-1 and TRBJ2-3; TRBD2 aligns across 10 bases. Germline V CDR1 and CDR2: WNHNN, SYGVQD (reference sequence). CDR3 length: 16 amino acids. The CDR3 reads CASIPARTSGTDAQYF. The CDR3 nucleotides read TGCGCCAGCATCCCAGCCAGGACTAGCGGCACAGATGCGCAGTATTTT.

Remarks on this clonotype: This clone may be a read error of a much larger clone one base away. The chain couples TRBV28 to TRBJ2-3, with TRBD2 identical over 11 bases. The CDR3 covers 15 residues. Trimming cost V 10 bases and J 2 bases; bases outside gene matches: 8. The germline CDR1 and CDR2 sequences are MDHEN and SYDVKM. CDR3 residues: CAISRTSGPTDTQYF. The CDR3 DNA reads TGTGCCATCAGCCGGACTAGCGGGCCCACAGATACGCAGTATTTT.

In regard to this clonotype: A much larger clone is a single base away; this may be a read error. The gene calls are TRBV5-6 and TRBJ2-4; D possibly corresponds to TRBD2 (5 bases). Trimming removed 4 bases from V and 11 bases from J, with 19 bases in between. The CDR3 covers 14 residues. Germline CDR1 reads SGHDT; CDR2 reads YYEEEE. CDR3 residues: CASSLGLASYFQYF. For the CDR3, the DNA is TGTGCCAGCAGCCTTGGATTGGCTAGCTATTTTCAGTACTTC.

This clonotype was observed a few times. The V and J genes are TRBV4-3 and TRBJ1-1; D gene ambiguous. Germline CDR1 reads LGHNA; CDR2 reads YSLEER. There are 15 residues in the CDR3. V lost 1 base, J lost 6 bases, and 15 bases lay in between. CDR3 residues: CASSQVSQEGPEAFF. The CDR3 coding sequence is TGCGCCAGCAGCCAAGTCAGTCAGGAGGGTCCTGAAGCTTTCTTT.

The CDR3 coding sequence is TGTGCCAGGAAAGGGATGCGGGACTCTGGGGCCAACGTCCTGACTTTC. Translating gives CARKGMRDSGANVLTF. The V gene is TRBV14, the J gene TRBJ2-6, with D tentatively TRBD2 (6 bases). Germline-derived CDR1 and CDR2 are SGHDN and FVKESK. The length of the CDR3 is 16 residues. V was shortened by 9 bases and J by 0 bases, with 15 bases between the two germline ends.

With respect to this clonotype: Since a much larger clone is just one base distant, this may be a read error. The genes are TRBV6-2 or TRBV6-3 and TRBJ2-1; 7 bases are shared with TRBD2. In germline, CDR1 is MNHEY, CDR2 SVGEGT. The CDR3 runs 12 residues. The CDR3 is CVGSPVAGVQFF. The CDR3 DNA is TGTGTCGGCTCCCCAGTTGCGGGGGTGCAGTTCTTC.

This clonotype was counted a few times. The chain links TRBV7-9 to TRBJ2-3, with unresolved D. V lost 4 bases to trimming and J lost 0 bases, with 5 bases between them. The V gene's germline CDR1 is SEHNR and CDR2 FQNEAQ (reference sequence). The CDR3 is 13 amino acids. The CDR3 DNA reads as TGTGCCAGCAGCTCCTCTAGCACAGATACGCAGTATTTT. Its translation is CASSSSSTDTQYF. Complete variable domain (other parts from reference TRBV7-9 and TRBJ2-3): DTGVSQNPRHKITKRGQNVTFRCDPISEHNRLYWYRQTLGQGPEFLTYFQNEAQLEKSRLLSDRFSAERPKGSFSTLEIQRTEQGDSAMYLCASSSSSTDTQYFGPGTRLTVL.

About this clonotype itself: Sequence at one end of the junction differs from germline and may be a read error. The genes are TRBV6-5 and TRBJ2-4, with D tentatively TRBD1 (6 bases). The CDR3 runs to 17 residues. In germline, CDR1 is MNHEY, CDR2 SVGAGI. The CDR3 sequence: CASSQHGPDSNKSIQYF. The CDR3 DNA reads as TGTGCCAGCAGCCAACACGGCCCGGACAGCAACAAAAGCATTCAGTACTTC.